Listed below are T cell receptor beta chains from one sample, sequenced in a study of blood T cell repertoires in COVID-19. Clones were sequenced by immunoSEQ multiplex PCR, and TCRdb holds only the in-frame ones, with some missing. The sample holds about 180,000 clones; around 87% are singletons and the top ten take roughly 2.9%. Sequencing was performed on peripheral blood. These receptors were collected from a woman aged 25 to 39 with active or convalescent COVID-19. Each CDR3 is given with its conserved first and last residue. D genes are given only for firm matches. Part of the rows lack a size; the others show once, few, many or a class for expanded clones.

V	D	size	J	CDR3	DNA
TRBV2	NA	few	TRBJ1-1	CASSGVYRNTEAFF	TGTGCCAGCAGTGGGGTCTACAGGAACACTGAAGCTTTCTTT
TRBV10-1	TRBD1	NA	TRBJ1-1	CASSESRQGRNTEAFF	TGCGCCAGCAGTGAGTCCAGACAGGGGAGGAACACTGAAGCTTTCTTT
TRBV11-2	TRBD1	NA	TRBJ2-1	CASSPRGLGNEQFF	TGTGCCAGCAGCCCCAGGGGGTTGGGGAATGAGCAGTTCTTC
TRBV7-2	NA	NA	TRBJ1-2	CASSLHWVGGLDYGYTF	TGTGCCAGCAGCTTACATTGGGTAGGAGGGCTTGACTATGGCTACACCTTC
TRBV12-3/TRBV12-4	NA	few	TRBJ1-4	CASSLSYSLFF	TGTGCCAGCAGTTTATCGTACAGCTTGTTTTTT
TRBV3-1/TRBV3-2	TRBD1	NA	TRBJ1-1	CASSLTGGRAEAFF	TGTGCCAGCAGCCTGACAGGGGGCCGGGCTGAAGCTTTCTTT
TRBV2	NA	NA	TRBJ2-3	CASILGARVGTDTQYF	TGTGCCAGCATCCTGGGGGCCAGGGTGGGCACAGATACGCAGTATTTT
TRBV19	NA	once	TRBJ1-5	CASSPLYSNQPQHF	TGTGCCAGTAGTCCCTTATATAGCAATCAGCCCCAGCATTTT
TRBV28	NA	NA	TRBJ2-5	CASSFSRLGGETQYF	TGTGCCAGCAGTTTCTCCCGACTAGGAGGAGAGACCCAGTACTTC
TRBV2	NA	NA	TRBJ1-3	CASSRGGTGNTIYF	TGTGCCAGCAGCCGTGGGGGGACTGGAAACACCATATATTTT
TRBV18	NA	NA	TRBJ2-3	CASPVGREADTQYF	TGTGCCAGCCCCGTGGGGCGAGAGGCAGATACGCAGTATTTT
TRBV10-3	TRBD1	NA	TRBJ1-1	CAIRGGQGDTEAFF	TGTGCCATCCGGGGGGGACAGGGTGACACTGAAGCTTTCTTT
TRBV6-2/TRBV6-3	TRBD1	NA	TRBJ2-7	CASSPDRGSSYEQYF	TGTGCCAGCAGTCCCGACAGGGGAAGCTCCTACGAGCAGTACTTC
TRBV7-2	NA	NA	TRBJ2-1	CASSYNLELEQFF	TGTGCCAGCAGCTATAACCTAGAACTTGAGCAGTTCTTC
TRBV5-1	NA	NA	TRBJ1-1	CASSFETEAFF	TGCGCCAGCAGCTTCGAGACAGAAGCTTTCTTT
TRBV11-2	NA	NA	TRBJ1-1	CASSLVGATEAFF	TGTGCCAGCAGCTTAGTGGGGGCTACTGAAGCTTTCTTT
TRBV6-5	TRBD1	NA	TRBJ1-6	CASRLITGDSPLHF	TGTGCCAGCAGACTAATTACAGGGGATTCACCCCTCCACTTT